These T cell receptor beta chains were read from a single sample in a study of lymphopenia after photon versus proton radiotherapy. Data came from immunoSEQ multiplex PCR; TCRdb stores just in-frame clones and leaves some out. The table shows 25,000 to 35,000 clones, with around nine tenths occurring only once. The material was peripheral blood, obtained from a patient treated with proton-based radiotherapy. These receptors were taken from a woman aged 60 to 75 with cholangiocarcinoma. Some clones in this sample may be carry-over from other donors' samples. Each CDR3 is given without its conserved first and last residue.

j_gene,v_gene,CDR3aa
TRBJ2-1,TRBV30,AWTNGDNEQF
TRBJ1-2,TRBV5-1,ASSLAYPGGTNYGYT
TRBJ1-5,TRBV5-5,ASSLGASGNQPQH
TRBJ1-5,TRBV6-1,ASRRQTDQPQH
TRBJ1-4,TRBV18,ASSTQGAENEKLF
TRBJ1-1,TRBV9,ASSVRPTNTEAF
TRBJ1-5,TRBV19,ARGDRGIRNQPQH
.,TRBV2,ASMRTYEQY
TRBJ1-6,TRBV7-9,ASIAPGVRNSPLH
TRBJ2-1,TRBV7-9,ASSLGYRVNEQF
TRBJ2-7,TRBV6-9,ASRPSTGGESYEQY
TRBJ2-7,TRBV11-3,ASSRFRDPSYEQY
TRBJ1-2,TRBV5-1,ASSYPEQRGYT
TRBJ1-2,TRBV6-5,ASSYSRAAINYGYT
TRBJ2-1,TRBV11-2,ASSSNPGTPVSYNEQF
TRBJ1-6,TRBV6-5,ASSKGDRGGSPLH
TRBJ1-6,TRBV4-1,ASSQPVGSAASPLH
TRBJ2-3,TRBV21-1,ASSRNHGRLEPPPNTDTQY
TRBJ2-7,TRBV5-5,ASSLEQGIYEQY
TRBJ2-1,TRBV4-3,ASSQRTEFIYEQF
TRBJ1-2,TRBV5-1,ASSSTGGAGNYGYT
TRBJ2-1,TRBV5-4,ASSSGGGTGIGNEQF
TRBJ1-6,TRBV19,ASSLQGWNSPLH
TRBJ2-7,TRBV6-6,ATLTGLGAEQY
TRBJ1-4,TRBV27,ASRYKGRTNEKLF
TRBJ2-1,TRBV2,ASTMEGAYNEQF
TRBJ2-5,TRBV5-1,ASSFSGRGETQY
TRBJ2-2,TRBV6-1,ASSEGLRNTGELF
TRBJ2-2,TRBV7-3,ASSLLTGRELF
TRBJ1-3,TRBV15,ATSRDRDPGNTIY
TRBJ1-5,TRBV27,ASRSMGSGNQPQH
TRBJ1-5,TRBV7-2,ASSLRRNQPQH
TRBJ2-3,TRBV5-1,ASSWGAVADTDTQY
TRBJ2-4,TRBV7-9,ASSQSTAAKNIQY
TRBJ1-5,TRBV7-8,ASSLVRGVSNQPQH
TRBJ2-4,TRBV7-9,ASSLGAGKNIQY
TRBJ2-5,TRBV2,ASSEAEGAGETQY
TRBJ1-1,TRBV2,ASSRTENTEAF
TRBJ2-2,TRBV27,ASRTWARVPSNTGELF